This TCR beta chain originates from a study of blood T cell repertoires in COVID-19. Losses at the gene ends were 5 bases for V and 0 bases for J; bases not matched to a gene: 7. The V gene's germline CDR1 is SQVTM and CDR2 ANQGSEA. CDR3 length: 15 residues. Assay: immunoSEQ multiplex PCR; the TCRdb copy retains only in-frame clones and omits some. Here the sample spans around 170,000 clones, roughly 87% being singletons. This TCR was sampled from a woman aged 70-85 years with COVID-19, enrolled during active disease. The gene calls are TRBV29-1 and TRBJ2-3, with TRBD2 matching over 8 bases. Sample: peripheral blood. Here the CDR3 reads CSVRGGSTSTDTQYF. The CDR3 DNA sequence: TGCAGCGTTCGGGGGGGTTCTACTAGCACAGATACGCAGTATTTT.